The 31 T cell receptor beta chains below come from one sample, sequenced in a study of naive and memory T cell subsets. An equimolar mix of two oligonucleotides served as the beta constant-region primer for TRBC1 and TRBC2. Four rounds of PCR amplified the ligated cDNA using nested alpha and beta constant-region primers plus SP2. A single record per CDR3 protein comes from TCRdb applying MiXCR to the UMI-ligation and nested PCR reads. Among over 65,000 distinct CDR3 sequences listed, 8% to 9.5% were seen once. Sequenced material: naive CD8+ T cells from blood. These receptors were taken from a human donor in good health.

This chain uses TRBV6-1 with TRBJ2-2; 10 bases line up with TRBD2. Germline trimming cut 2 bases from V and 4 bases from J; bases unmatched to any gene: 7. The CDR3 spans 17 residues. Germline CDR1 is MNHNS and CDR2 is SASEGT. For the CDR3, the DNA is TGTGCCAGCAGTGAAAGACTAGCGGGTAGTAGCACCGGGGAGCTGTTTTTT. Translating gives CASSERLAGSSTGELFF.

This clonotype was observed a handful of times. The rearrangement joins TRBV7-9 to TRBJ2-1; D possibly corresponds to TRBD2 (6 bases). Germline V gene sequence: CDR1 SEHNR, CDR2 FQNEAQ (reference sequence). The CDR3 is 15 amino acids. V was pared by 4 bases and J by 8 bases, with 18 bases between. The chain's CDR3 is CASSSGGIGFDEQFF. CDR3 sequence (DNA): TGTGCCAGCAGCTCTGGCGGGATAGGTTTTGATGAGCAGTTCTTC.

This clonotype appeared a few times. The CDR3 region has the DNA TGCAGTGCTCAAAAAGGGTACACTGAAGCTTTCTTT. Encoded protein: CSAQKGYTEAFF. The chain couples TRBV20-1 to TRBJ1-1; D gene ambiguous. Germline CDR1 and CDR2: DFQATT and SNEGSKA (reference sequence). V was pared by 5 bases and J by 3 bases, with 10 bases between. CDR3 length: 12 residues.

This clonotype came up many times. The chain links TRBV20-1 to TRBJ1-5, with TRBD1 matching over 7 bases. The length of the CDR3 is 17 residues. Germline V CDR1 and CDR2: DFQATT, SNEGSKA (reference sequence). Trimming cost V 6 bases and J 5 bases; bases outside gene matches: 19. The CDR3: CSALRSPRTGVDQPQHF. As DNA, the CDR3 is TGCAGTGCCTTAAGGTCACCCCGGACAGGCGTGGATCAGCCCCAGCATTTT.

The chain links TRBV5-4 to TRBJ2-5; D uncertain. The germline CDR1 and CDR2 sequences are SGHNT and YYREEE (reference sequence). The CDR3 extends over 17 amino acids. Between the trimmed V and J ends, which lost 4 bases and 2 bases, there was a span of 21 bases. The CDR3 sequence is CASSTGKGPIVQETQYF. DNA of the CDR3: TGTGCCAGCAGCACCGGAAAAGGGCCTATAGTACAAGAGACCCAGTACTTC.

Many counts were recorded for this clonotype. V usage is TRBV4-1 and J usage is TRBJ2-5; D is unclear. V lost 4 bases and J 10 bases, leaving 13 bases between the germline ends. Per germline, CDR1 MGHRA and CDR2 YSYEKL. The CDR3 contains 12 residues. The DNA of the CDR3 is TGCGCCAGCAGCCTTGACCAGCGCAACCAGTACTTC. This translates into CASSLDQRNQYF.

Ten or more counts support this clonotype. In DNA, the CDR3 is TGCGCCAGCAGCCAAGAAGGGACAGGGGCGGTCGGACTGTTTTTT. Translation: CASSQEGTGAVGLFF. This chain links TRBV4-3 with TRBJ1-4, with 10 bases aligning to TRBD1. The CDR3 covers 15 residues. V shed 0 bases and J 13 bases; nucleotides not matched to a gene: 8. The germline V gene has CDR1 LGHNA and CDR2 YSLEER.

This clonotype has only a few counts. The chain joins TRBV6-6 to TRBJ2-7, with no clear D. With 2 bases removed from V and 2 bases from J, the gap between germline ends came to 7 bases. There are 13 residues in the CDR3. Germline CDR1 MNHNY, CDR2 SVGAGI (reference sequence). In nucleotides, the CDR3 is TGTGCCAGCAGTTACAGAGAAACCTACGAGCAGTACTTC. Its protein product is CASSYRETYEQYF.

The chain joins TRBV20-1 to TRBJ2-7, with D possibly being TRBD1 (6 bases). Trimming cost V 3 bases and J 6 bases, with 9 bases left between them. In germline, CDR1 is DFQATT, CDR2 SNEGSKA (reference sequence). This CDR3 spans 11 amino acids. The CDR3 region is CSASTGPEQYF. The DNA for the CDR3 is TGCAGTGCTAGCACAGGGCCCGAGCAGTACTTC.

This clonotype was counted between two and nine times. The genes are TRBV20-1 and TRBJ2-3; TRBD2 aligns across 10 bases. This CDR3 has 15 residues. The germline V gene has CDR1 DFQATT and CDR2 SNEGSKA (reference sequence). The trim removed 3 bases at V and 6 bases at J, leaving 9 bases unmatched. The CDR3 region has the DNA TGCAGTGCTAGTCCCAGCGGGAGGGGGGCGGATACGCAGTATTTT. Translated: CSASPSGRGADTQYF.

The genes are TRBV20-1 and TRBJ2-7; D perhaps matches TRBD2 (6 bases). Looked up from germline, CDR1 is DFQATT and CDR2 is SNEGSKA (reference sequence). This CDR3 spans 13 amino acids. V lost 2 bases to trimming and J lost 3 bases, with 11 bases between them. The CDR3 nucleotides read TGCAGTGCTAGACAACGGGAGCTCTACGAGCAGTACTTC. It specifies CSARQRELYEQYF.

This clonotype has a handful of counts. V is TRBV28 and J is TRBJ1-2; TRBD1 agrees at 7 bases. CDR1 is MDHEN and CDR2 is SYDVKM in the germline V gene. V shed 3 bases, J shed 4 bases, and the junction held 8 bases outside the gene matches. CDR3 length: 15 residues. CDR3 bases: TGTGCCAGCAGTTTCGGCGGAACAGGGGCCTATGGCTACACCTTC. Translation: CASSFGGTGAYGYTF.

The chain recombines TRBV7-9 with TRBJ2-7, with 9 positions matching TRBD2. V gave up 4 bases and J gave up 6 bases; unmatched junction bases: 10. Germline V gene data show CDR1 as SEHNR and CDR2 as FQNEAQ (reference sequence). The CDR3 consists of 15 residues. CDR3 loop: CASSSTTSGLSEQYF. CDR3 in DNA: TGTGCCAGCAGCTCGACGACTAGCGGACTCAGCGAGCAGTACTTC.

The V gene is TRBV5-6, the J gene TRBJ2-1, with D possibly being TRBD2 (5 bases). Trimming took 3 bases from V and 4 from J, leaving 5 bases between them. Germline V lookup: CDR1 SGHDT, CDR2 YYEEEE. This CDR3 is 12 amino acids long. CDR3 in amino acids: CASSWEYNEQFF. CDR3 nucleotide sequence: TGTGCCAGCAGCTGGGAGTACAATGAGCAGTTCTTC.

This sequence joins TRBV7-8 and TRBJ2-7; 7 bases are a match to TRBD2. CDR1 is SGHVS and CDR2 is FQNEAQ in the germline V gene. The J segment lost 2 bases and the V segment lost 4 bases, leaving 8 bases of the junction unmatched. CDR3 length: 15 amino acids. This CDR3 reads CASSSSRGGTYEQYF. The CDR3 DNA reads TGTGCCAGCAGCTCCTCTCGCGGGGGAACCTACGAGCAGTACTTC.

A few counts support this clonotype. The J gene is TRBJ2-6, the V gene TRBV27; D call uncertain. The ends were cut back, 5 bases at V and 0 bases at J, with 8 bases in the middle. Germline V CDR1 and CDR2: MNHEY, SMNVEV (reference sequence). This CDR3 region has 15 residues. CDR3 sequence reads: CASSPFGSGANVLTF. In nucleotides, the CDR3 is TGTGCCAGCAGTCCCTTTGGCTCTGGGGCCAACGTCCTGACTTTC. The full variable domain, its missing parts supplied by reference TRBV27 and TRBJ2-6, is EAQVTQNPRYLITVTGKKLTVTCSQNMNHEYMSWYRQDPGLGLRQIYYSMNVEVTDKGDVPEGYKVSRKEKRNFPLILESPSPNQTSLYFCASSPFGSGANVLTFGAGSRLTVL.

This clonotype appeared many times. The rearrangement joins TRBV2 to TRBJ2-1, with 13 bases lining up with TRBD2. The germline V gene has CDR1 SNHLY and CDR2 FYNNEI. After removal of 5 bases from V and 7 bases from J, the junction contained 5 bases not matched to a gene. The CDR3 contains 15 residues. In DNA form, the CDR3 reads TGTGCCAGCAGTTTGACTAGCGGGAGGATGAATGAGCAGTTCTTC. Protein sequence: CASSLTSGRMNEQFF. The complete variable domain, with remaining parts taken from reference TRBV2 and TRBJ2-1, reads EPEVTQTPSHQVTQMGQEVILRCVPISNHLYFYWYRQILGQKVEFLVSFYNNEISEKSEIFDDQFSVERPDGSNFTLKIRSTKLEDSAMYFCASSLTSGRMNEQFFGPGTRLTVL.

This chain connects TRBV6-2 or TRBV6-3 to TRBJ2-7; D is perhaps TRBD2 (6 bases). The CDR3 spans 15 residues. Germline CDR1 is MNHEY and CDR2 is SVGEGT. Trimming stripped 6 bases from V and 2 bases from J, with 17 bases between. The CDR3, as DNA: TGTGCCAGCAGCCCTGGTGAGCGGGCCGCCTACGAGCAGTACTTC. Its protein is CASSPGERAAYEQYF.

Many counts were recorded for this clonotype. The chain employs TRBV29-1 and TRBJ2-7, with D possibly called TRBD1 or TRBD2 (5 bases each). Per the germline V gene, CDR1 is SQVTM and CDR2 is ANQGSEA. This CDR3 contains 14 residues. Deletions cut 6 bases from V and 2 bases from J, with 17 bases between. CDR3 region: CSVMGGGIPYEQYF. The CDR3 DNA is TGCAGCGTCATGGGTGGGGGAATACCCTACGAGCAGTACTTC.

In this sample, this clonotype turned up a few times. The genes are TRBV7-3 and TRBJ2-3; TRBD2 aligns across 10 bases. CDR3 size: 16 residues. Per the germline V gene, CDR1 is SGHTA and CDR2 is FQGTGA. V gave up 1 base and J gave up 5 bases; unmatched junction bases: 6. CDR3 in amino acids: CASSLRLAGELDTQYF. The CDR3 DNA follows: TGTGCCAGCAGCTTAAGGCTAGCGGGAGAGCTAGATACGCAGTATTTT.

This clonotype was seen many times. V is TRBV19 and J is TRBJ2-3; 8 bases align to TRBD2. The trim removed 5 bases at V and 0 bases at J, leaving 7 bases unmatched. The length of the CDR3 is 16 residues. Germline-derived CDR1 and CDR2 are LNHDA and SQIVND (reference sequence). The CDR3 bases are TGTGCCAGTAGTCTAGGACTAGCCGCTAGCACAGATACGCAGTATTTT. This sequence encodes CASSLGLAASTDTQYF.

On this clonotype itself: A much larger clone sits a single nucleotide away, making a read error possible. The chain combines TRBV5-1 with TRBJ1-1, with D possibly TRBD1 on 6 matching bases. The CDR3 has 14 residues. Between the trimmed V and J ends, which lost 1 base and 3 bases, there was a span of 10 bases. Germline-derived CDR1 and CDR2 are SGHRS and YFSETQ. DNA of the CDR3: TGCGCCAGCAGCTTGCCAGGGACATACACTGAAGCTTTCTTT. It codes for CASSLPGTYTEAFF.

This clonotype was seen a few times. This chain joins TRBV27 and TRBJ1-1; D ambiguous. The CDR3 is 13 amino acids. Trimming removed 0 bases from V and 3 bases from J, with 5 bases in between. Germline CDR1 reads MNHEY; CDR2 reads SMNVEV (reference sequence). CDR3 nucleotides: TGTGCCAGCAGTTTATCGTTAGACACTGAAGCTTTCTTT. Translated: CASSLSLDTEAFF.

This clonotype was recorded a few times. This chain connects TRBV4-1 to TRBJ1-2; possibly TRBD1 for D (6 bases). CDR1 and CDR2 from the germline V gene are MGHRA and YSYEKL. V gave up 4 bases and J gave up 3 bases, with 15 bases separating them. The CDR3 totals 15 residues. DNA for the CDR3: TGCGCCAGCAGCCGCGGACAGTACCAGGACTATGGCTACACCTTC. Its translation: CASSRGQYQDYGYTF.

The J gene is TRBJ1-1, the V gene TRBV27; 8 positions match TRBD1. With 4 bases clipped from V and 1 base from J, the junction kept 2 bases outside the gene matches. The CDR3 is made up of 14 amino acids. Germline V gene sequence: CDR1 MNHEY, CDR2 SMNVEV (reference sequence). The CDR3 protein is CASSWGTGNTEAFF. In nucleotides, the CDR3 is TGTGCCAGCAGTTGGGGGACAGGGAACACTGAAGCTTTCTTT.

The chain uses TRBV20-1 and TRBJ2-3, with D tentatively TRBD1 (6 bases). V lost 3 bases and J lost 2, with 21 bases in between. Looked up from germline, CDR1 is DFQATT and CDR2 is SNEGSKA (reference sequence). The CDR3 runs 17 residues. CDR3 coding DNA: TGCAGTGCTAGGGACAGAGACCCGCAGGACCTCACAGATACGCAGTATTTT. Its protein is CSARDRDPQDLTDTQYF.

CDR3 DNA sequence: TGTGCCAGCAGCGAAGAGCGGGATCCCCGAACGTATTTT. It translates to CASSEERDPRTYF. This rearrangement joins TRBV7-9 to TRBJ2-3; the match to TRBD2 covers 7 bases. Trimming cost V 5 bases and J 14 bases; bases outside gene matches: 13. Looked up from germline, CDR1 is SEHNR and CDR2 is FQNEAQ (reference sequence). The CDR3 is 13 residues long.

This clonotype was counted ten times or more. The chain joins TRBV4-2 to TRBJ2-3, with 10 bases that match TRBD2. The V gene end was trimmed by 3 bases and the J gene end by 4 bases; junction bases not matched to a gene: 10. The CDR3 totals 17 residues. The germline gives CDR1 LGHNA, CDR2 YNFKEQ. The CDR3 coding sequence is TGTGCCAGCAGCCAGCTAGAACCTAGCGGGAGATCAGATACGCAGTATTTT. It encodes CASSQLEPSGRSDTQYF.

The CDR3 DNA reads as TGCGCCAGCAGTGAGTTTCCCCCGCTCGCCGTCGGGACCAAGTACAATGAGCAGTTCTTC. It yields the protein CASSEFPPLAVGTKYNEQFF. The chain recombines TRBV10-1 with TRBJ2-1; D is perhaps TRBD1 or TRBD2 (5 bases each). Germline lookup yields CDR1 WNHNN and CDR2 SYGVQD (reference sequence). V lost 1 base and J 4 bases, leaving 26 bases between the germline ends. CDR3 size: 20 residues.

This clonotype appeared many times. This chain connects TRBV5-1 to TRBJ2-5, with 9 bases matching TRBD2. V trimming: 0 bases; J trimming: 3 bases; junction bases outside the gene matches: 12. Germline loops: CDR1 SGHRS, CDR2 YFSETQ. CDR3 length equals 18 residues. The CDR3 here is CASSLAVMLVAGEETQYF. Written as DNA, the CDR3 is TGCGCCAGCAGCTTGGCCGTAATGTTAGTAGCGGGAGAAGAGACCCAGTACTTC.

In its sample, this clonotype was seen a few times. J is TRBJ2-3 and V is TRBV9; D gene uncertain. Germline CDR1 reads SGDLS; CDR2 reads YYNGEE. This CDR3 has 14 amino acids. V shed 0 bases and J shed 2 bases, with 7 bases lying between them. CDR3 DNA sequence: TGTGCCAGCAGCGTAGATCACTCCACAGATACGCAGTATTTT. This sequence encodes CASSVDHSTDTQYF.